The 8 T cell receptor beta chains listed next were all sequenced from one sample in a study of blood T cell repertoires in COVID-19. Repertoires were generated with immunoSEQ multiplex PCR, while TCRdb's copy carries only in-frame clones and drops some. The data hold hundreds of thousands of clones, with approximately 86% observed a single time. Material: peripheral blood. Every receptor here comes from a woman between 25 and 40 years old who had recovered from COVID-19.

The CDR3: CASSSTGASYEQYF. For the CDR3, the DNA is TGCGCCAGCAGCAGTACAGGGGCCTCCTACGAGCAGTACTTC. The genes are TRBV5-1 and TRBJ2-7; 7 nucleotides agree with TRBD1. Germline assignment: CDR1 SGHRS and CDR2 YFSETQ. The CDR3 has 14 residues. J gave up 0 bases and V 4 bases, and 4 bases lay outside the gene matches.

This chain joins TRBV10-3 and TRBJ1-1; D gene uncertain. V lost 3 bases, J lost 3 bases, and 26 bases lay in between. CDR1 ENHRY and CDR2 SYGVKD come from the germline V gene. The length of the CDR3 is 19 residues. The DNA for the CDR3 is TGTGCCATCAGTGAAACTACGGGAGGAACTAAATTGGGCGACACTGAAGCTTTCTTT. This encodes CAISETTGGTKLGDTEAFF.

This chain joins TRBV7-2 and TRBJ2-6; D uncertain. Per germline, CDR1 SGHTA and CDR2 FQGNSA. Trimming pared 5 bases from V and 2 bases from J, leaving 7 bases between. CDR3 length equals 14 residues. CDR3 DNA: TGTGCCAGCAGCCCCAATCCTGGGGCCAACGTCCTGACTTTC. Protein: CASSPNPGANVLTF. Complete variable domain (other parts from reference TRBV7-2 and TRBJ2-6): GAGVSQSPSNKVTEKGKDVELRCDPISGHTALYWYRQSLGQGLEFLIYFQGNSAPDKSGLPSDRFSAERTGGSVSTLTIQRTQQEDSAVYLCASSPNPGANVLTFGAGSRLTVL.

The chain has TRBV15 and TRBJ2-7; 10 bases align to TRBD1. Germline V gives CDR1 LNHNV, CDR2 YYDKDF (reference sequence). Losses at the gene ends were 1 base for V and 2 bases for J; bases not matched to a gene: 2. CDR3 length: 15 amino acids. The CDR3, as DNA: TGTGCCACCAGCAGAGGGGGGACAGGGGCCTACGAGCAGTACTTC. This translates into CATSRGGTGAYEQYF.

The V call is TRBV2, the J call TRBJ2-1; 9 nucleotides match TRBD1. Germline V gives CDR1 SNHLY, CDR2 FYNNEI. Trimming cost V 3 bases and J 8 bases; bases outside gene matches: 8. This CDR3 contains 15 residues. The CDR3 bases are TGTGCCAGCAGTGAGACCGGGACAGGGCTTTATGAGCAGTTCTTC. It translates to CASSETGTGLYEQFF.

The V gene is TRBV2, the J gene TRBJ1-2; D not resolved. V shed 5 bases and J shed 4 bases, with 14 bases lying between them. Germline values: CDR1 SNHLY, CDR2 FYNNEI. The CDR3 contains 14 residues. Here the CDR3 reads CASSRESEGYGYTF. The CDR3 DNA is TGTGCCAGCAGTCGGGAGTCTGAGGGCTATGGCTACACCTTC.

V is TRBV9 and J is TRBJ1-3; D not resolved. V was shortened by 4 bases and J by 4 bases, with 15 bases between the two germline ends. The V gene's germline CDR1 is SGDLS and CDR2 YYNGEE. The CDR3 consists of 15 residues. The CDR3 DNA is TGTGCCAGCAGCCAATCCCCCGAGAGCGGAAACACCATATATTTT. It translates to CASSQSPESGNTIYF.

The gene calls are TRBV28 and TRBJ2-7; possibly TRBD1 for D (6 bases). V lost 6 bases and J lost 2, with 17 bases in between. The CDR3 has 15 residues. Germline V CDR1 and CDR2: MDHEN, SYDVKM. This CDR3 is CASSPGQPRTYEQYF. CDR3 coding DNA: TGTGCCAGCAGCCCCGGACAGCCACGGACCTACGAGCAGTACTTC.